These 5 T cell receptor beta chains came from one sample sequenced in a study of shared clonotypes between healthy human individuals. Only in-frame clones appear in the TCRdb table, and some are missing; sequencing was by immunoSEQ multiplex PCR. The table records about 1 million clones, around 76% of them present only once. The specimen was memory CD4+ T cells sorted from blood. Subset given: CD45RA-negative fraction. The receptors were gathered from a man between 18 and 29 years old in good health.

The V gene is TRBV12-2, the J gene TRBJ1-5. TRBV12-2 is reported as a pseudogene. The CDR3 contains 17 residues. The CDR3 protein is CASRDVPGRDHNQPQHF. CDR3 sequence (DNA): TGTGCAAGTCGCGACGTACCCGGACGGGACCACAATCAGCCCCAGCATTTT.

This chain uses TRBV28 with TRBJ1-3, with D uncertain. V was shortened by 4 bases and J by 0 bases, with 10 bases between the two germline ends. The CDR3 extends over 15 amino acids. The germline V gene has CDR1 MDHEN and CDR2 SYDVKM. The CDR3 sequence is CASSSVALSGNTIYF. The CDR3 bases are TGTGCCAGCAGTTCGGTAGCTCTCTCTGGAAACACCATATATTTT.

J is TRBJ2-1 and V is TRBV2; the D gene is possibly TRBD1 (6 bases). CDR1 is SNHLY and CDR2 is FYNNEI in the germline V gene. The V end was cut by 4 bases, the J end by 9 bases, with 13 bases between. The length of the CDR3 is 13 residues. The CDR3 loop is CASSGQVVSEQFF. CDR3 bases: TGTGCCAGCAGTGGACAGGTGGTAAGTGAGCAGTTCTTC.

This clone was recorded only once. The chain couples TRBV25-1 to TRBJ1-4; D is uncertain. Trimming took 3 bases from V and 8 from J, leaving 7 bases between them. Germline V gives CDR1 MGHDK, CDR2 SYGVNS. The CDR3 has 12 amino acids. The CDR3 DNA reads TGTGCCAGCAGTGATTTGGGGGAAAAACTGTTTTTT. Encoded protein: CASSDLGEKLFF.

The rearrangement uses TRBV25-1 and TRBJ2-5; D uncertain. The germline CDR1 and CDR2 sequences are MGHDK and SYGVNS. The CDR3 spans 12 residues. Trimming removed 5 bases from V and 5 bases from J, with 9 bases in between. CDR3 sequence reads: CASSRDWETQYF. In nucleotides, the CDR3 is TGTGCCAGCAGTCGCGACTGGGAGACCCAGTACTTC.